Shown below are 21 T cell receptor beta chains from a single sample sequenced in a study of identical twins. Each CDR3 protein gets one entry after TCRdb re-called the 5' RACE reads with MiXCR. Among about 240,000 distinct CDR3 sequences listed, over 9.5% were seen once. The sample was memory T cells sorted from blood. The receptors here all came from a man in his fifties or sixties in good health.

This clonotype appeared many times. The rearrangement uses TRBV27 and TRBJ1-6, with unresolved D. Germline-derived CDR1 and CDR2 are MNHEY and SMNVEV (reference sequence). There are 12 residues in the CDR3. V lost 4 bases and J 10 bases, leaving 8 bases between the germline ends. The CDR3 coding sequence is TGTGCCAGCAGTTCCCGCAGCTCACCCCTCCACTTT. It yields the protein CASSSRSSPLHF.

The chain carries TRBV7-9 and TRBJ2-1; D tentatively reads TRBD1 or TRBD2 (5 bases each). The CDR3 runs to 14 residues. V lost 6 bases, J lost 8 bases, and 17 bases lay in between. The germline V gene encodes CDR1 SEHNR and CDR2 FQNEAQ (reference sequence). CDR3 protein: CASRRTGTVYEQFF. CDR3 coding DNA: TGTGCCAGCAGGCGAACCGGGACCGTCTATGAGCAGTTCTTC.

The table lists this clonotype with many counts. The DNA for the CDR3 is TGTGCCACCAGCAGGGTCCTTGGTGGGCAAGAGACCCAGTACTTC. It yields the protein CATSRVLGGQETQYF. The J gene is TRBJ2-5, the V gene TRBV15, with D hard to call. The CDR3 is made up of 15 amino acids. V was shortened by 3 bases and J by 2 bases, with 13 bases between the two germline ends. The germline V gene encodes CDR1 LNHNV and CDR2 YYDKDF (reference sequence).

This clonotype was counted a single time. V gene TRBV7-3 combines with J gene TRBJ2-3, with 13 bases matching TRBD2. V shed 5 bases, J shed 10 bases, and the junction held 9 bases outside the gene matches. The CDR3 length is 15 residues. Germline CDR1 SGHTA, CDR2 FQGTGA. DNA for the CDR3: TGTGCCAGCAGCCCCGGGACTAGCGGGAAGGTGGCGCAGTATTTT. Amino acids: CASSPGTSGKVAQYF.

This clonotype came up a few times. This chain uses TRBV30 with TRBJ1-5; D remains unclear. Trimming left V 2 bases short and J 4 bases short, with 6 bases between. This CDR3 is 12 amino acids long. From germline, CDR1 is GTSNPN and CDR2 SVGIG (reference sequence). CDR3 residues: CAWSRLNQPQHF. In DNA, the CDR3 is TGTGCCTGGAGTAGGTTGAATCAGCCCCAGCATTTT. The full variable domain, completed using reference TRBV30 and TRBJ1-5, is SQTIHQWPATLVQPVGSPLSLECTVEGTSNPNLYWYRQAAGRGLQLLFYSVGIGQISSEVPQNLSASRPQDRQFILSSKKLLLSDSGFYLCAWSRLNQPQHFGDGTRLSIL.

This clonotype was recorded many times. The chain uses TRBV20-1 and TRBJ1-5; D possibly corresponds to TRBD1 (6 bases). The germline V gene encodes CDR1 DFQATT and CDR2 SNEGSKA (reference sequence). V dropped 1 base and J dropped 7 bases, with 20 bases sitting between them. The CDR3 has 16 residues. CDR3: CSARGLERQGLQPQHF. DNA of the CDR3: TGCAGTGCTAGAGGCTTGGAGAGGCAGGGGTTACAGCCCCAGCATTTT.

This clonotype was counted many times. The chain carries TRBV2 and TRBJ2-2; D possibly corresponds to TRBD2 (6 bases). CDR1 is SNHLY, CDR2 FYNNEI, per germline. Trimming removed 6 bases from V and 5 bases from J, with 16 bases in between. The CDR3 spans 15 residues. The CDR3 loop is CASRILLGGTGELFF. The CDR3 nucleotides read TGTGCCAGCAGAATATTGCTTGGGGGGACCGGGGAGCTGTTTTTT.

This clonotype was seen repeatedly, ten times or more. The rearrangement links TRBV5-1 to TRBJ2-7; the D call may be TRBD1 or TRBD2 (6 bases each). Germline assignment: CDR1 SGHRS and CDR2 YFSETQ. Deletions cut 4 bases from V and 3 bases from J, with 20 bases between. The CDR3 has 16 amino acids. The CDR3, as DNA: TGCGCCAGCAGCATTGGGGCGGGACATACCGGCTACGAGCAGTACTTC. Its translation is CASSIGAGHTGYEQYF.

V gene TRBV11-2 combines with J gene TRBJ2-5, with D maybe TRBD2 (6 bases). The CDR3 sequence is 13 residues long. Trimming removed 4 bases from V and 7 bases from J, with 13 bases in between. Germline V gene lookup returns CDR1 SGHAT and CDR2 FQNNGV. The DNA of the CDR3 is TGTGCCAGCAGCTCGGCACGGGGGATGACCCAGTACTTC. This translates into CASSSARGMTQYF.

The V gene is TRBV10-3, the J gene TRBJ1-2; 9 bases fit TRBD1. V dropped 7 bases and J dropped 6; count of bases not matched to a gene: 3. CDR3 size: 12 residues. Looked up from germline, CDR1 is ENHRY and CDR2 is SYGVKD. CDR3 residues: CAIKGTGNGYTF. CDR3 bases: TGTGCCATCAAAGGGACAGGGAATGGCTACACCTTC.

This clonotype was detected many times. This chain uses TRBV4-3 with TRBJ2-1; D remains ambiguous. The CDR3 sequence is 13 residues long. Looked up from germline, CDR1 is LGHNA and CDR2 is YSLEER. Trimming took 3 bases from V and 10 from J, leaving 13 bases between them. The CDR3 sequence: CASSQSTPTEQFF. CDR3 coding DNA: TGCGCCAGCAGCCAGTCCACCCCGACAGAGCAGTTCTTC.

V usage is TRBV28 and J usage is TRBJ1-3; the D gene is possibly TRBD1 (6 bases). Germline lookup yields CDR1 MDHEN and CDR2 SYDVKM. The CDR3 is made up of 17 amino acids. V was pared by 5 bases and J by 0 bases, with 17 bases between. CDR3 residues: CASSLPGHLSSGNTIYF. CDR3 sequence (DNA): TGTGCCAGCAGTCTCCCGGGACACCTGAGCTCTGGAAACACCATATATTTT.

The chain is built from TRBV3-1 and TRBJ2-6; D is perhaps TRBD2 (6 bases). The CDR3 has 17 amino acids. Germline V gene lookup returns CDR1 LGHDT and CDR2 YNNKEL (reference sequence). V was clipped by 0 bases and J by 8 bases, with 17 bases between them. The CDR3 loop reads CASSQERSGSMTNVLTF. The CDR3 DNA follows: TGTGCCAGCAGCCAAGAGCGTAGCGGCAGTATGACCAACGTCCTGACTTTC. Full variable domain (outside the CDR3, taken from reference TRBV3-1 and TRBJ2-6): DTAVSQTPKYLVTQMGNDKSIKCEQNLGHDTMYWYKQDSKKFLKIMFSYNNKELIINETVPNRFSPKSPDKAHLNLHINSLELGDSAVYFCASSQERSGSMTNVLTFGAGSRLTVL.

This clonotype was detected ten times or more. The rearrangement uses TRBV7-8 and TRBJ2-7; D is possibly TRBD1 (5 bases). CDR3 length equals 13 residues. The V gene's germline CDR1 is SGHVS and CDR2 FQNEAQ. V shed 5 bases and J shed 2 bases, with 10 bases lying between them. The chain's CDR3 is CASSQRGTYEQYF. The CDR3 DNA follows: TGTGCCAGCAGCCAAAGGGGAACCTACGAGCAGTACTTC.

This clonotype showed up just a few times. This rearrangement joins TRBV10-2 to TRBJ2-5, with D unclear. The CDR3 has 16 amino acids. V was shortened by 6 bases and J by 0 bases, with 17 bases between the two germline ends. Germline assignment: CDR1 WSHSY and CDR2 SAAADI. The CDR3: CASRDPLAGDQETQYF. The CDR3 DNA sequence: TGCGCCAGCAGGGACCCTCTCGCTGGGGACCAAGAGACCCAGTACTTC.

There are a few counts of this clonotype. This chain connects TRBV5-1 to TRBJ2-3; D is possibly TRBD2 (6 bases). Germline CDR1 SGHRS, CDR2 YFSETQ. Trimming stripped 2 bases from V and 4 bases from J, with 14 bases between. CDR3 size: 15 residues. The CDR3 spells CASSFLGEVADTQYF. For the CDR3, the DNA is TGCGCCAGCAGCTTTCTGGGGGAGGTCGCAGATACGCAGTATTTT. The full variable domain, rest sourced from reference TRBV5-1 and TRBJ2-3, is KAGVTQTPRYLIKTRGQQVTLSCSPISGHRSVSWYQQTPGQGLQFLFEYFSETQRNKGNFPGRFSGRQFSNSRSEMNVSTLELGDSALYLCASSFLGEVADTQYFGPGTRLTVL.

For the CDR3, the DNA is TGTGCCTGGAGTAGGGTAGCGGGAGCAGATACGCAGTATTTT. Its translation is CAWSRVAGADTQYF. This chain links TRBV30 with TRBJ2-3, with 9 bases lining up with TRBD2. Per germline, CDR1 GTSNPN and CDR2 SVGIG (reference sequence). The CDR3 is 14 amino acids. Losses at the gene ends were 2 bases for V and 4 bases for J; bases not matched to a gene: 4.

This clonotype was found many times. The chain recombines TRBV15 with TRBJ2-3; 7 bases agree with TRBD1. The CDR3 is 16 amino acids. Germline V gene lookup returns CDR1 LNHNV and CDR2 YYDKDF (reference sequence). The ends lost 0 bases at V and 1 base at J; junction bases unmatched: 4. The CDR3 protein is CATSREYRGGTDTQYF. CDR3 DNA: TGTGCCACCAGCAGAGAATACAGGGGCGGCACAGATACGCAGTATTTT.

This clonotype was seen at least ten times. The V and J genes are TRBV4-1 and TRBJ2-7, with D unclear. The CDR3 is 16 amino acids. Looked up from germline, CDR1 is MGHRA and CDR2 is YSYEKL. Trimming stripped 0 bases from V and 1 base from J, with 13 bases between. CDR3 nucleotide sequence: TGCGCCAGCAGCCAAGACCTTCTGGGGTTTTCCTACGAGCAGTACTTC. Translation: CASSQDLLGFSYEQYF.

There are a few counts of this clonotype. V gene TRBV12-3 or TRBV12-4 combines with J gene TRBJ1-2; 10 bases line up with TRBD1. Losses at the gene ends were 8 bases for V and 0 bases for J; bases not matched to a gene: 6. The CDR3 length is 15 residues. The CDR3 DNA sequence: TGTGCCAGCTTTGACAGGGGGCCTGCTAACTATGGCTACACCTTC. Translating gives CASFDRGPANYGYTF.

This clonotype was seen repeatedly, ten times or more. The chain recombines TRBV28 with TRBJ2-3; D remains unclear. Per germline, CDR1 MDHEN and CDR2 SYDVKM. V was cut by 4 bases and J by 5 bases, with 19 bases left in between. This CDR3 is built from 16 residues. This CDR3 is CASSSPRPLERDTQYF. In DNA, the CDR3 is TGTGCCAGCAGTTCACCCCGGCCACTCGAACGAGATACGCAGTATTTT.